This T cell receptor (beta chain) was captured by sequencing in a study of T-cell memory formation after mild COVID-19. General study results and limits: Second-wave clones reaching peak frequency on day 37 lacked confirmed SARS-CoV-2 specificity.

V shed 5 bases and J shed 3 bases, with 3 bases lying between them. This CDR3 has 11 residues. Per germline, CDR1 SNHLY and CDR2 FYNNEI. TCRdb used MiXCR to reprocess the 5' RACE reads, holding one entry per CDR3 protein. The table has about 200,000 distinct CDR3 sequences, around 15% seen once. A few counts support this clonotype. Its antigen remains unknown. It may be a read error: a sequence one base away is much more abundant. This clonotype was sampled from an adult woman who had mild COVID-19 (a few samples of this study predate the infection). Cell type and time point are not known. The sequenced sample was PBMCs or a T cell subset sorted from them (not recorded which). This sequence joins TRBV2 and TRBJ2-3; D not resolved. The CDR3 sequence is CASSTTDTQYF. The CDR3 nucleotides read TGTGCCAGCAGTACAACAGATACGCAGTATTTT. The full variable domain, completed using reference TRBV2 and TRBJ2-3, is EPEVTQTPSHQVTQMGQEVILRCVPISNHLYFYWYRQILGQKVEFLVSFYNNEISEKSEIFDDQFSVERPDGSNFTLKIRSTKLEDSAMYFCASSTTDTQYFGPGTRLTVL.